This T cell receptor (beta chain) is from a study of Graves' ophthalmopathy and Graves' hyperthyroidism. The table lists this clonotype with a few counts. For repertoire sequencing, the TCR beta CDR3 regions were amplified from RNA transcripts. First-round RT-PCR with HTBI primers preceded a second-round multiplex PCR. TCRdb processed the multiplex PCR reads anew with MiXCR; each CDR3 protein has one entry. The sample holds 230,000 or so distinct CDR3 sequences, around 42% seen once. From germline, CDR1 is DFQATT and CDR2 SNEGSKA (reference sequence). The CDR3 extends over 14 amino acids. Trimming cost V 4 bases and J 2 bases; bases outside gene matches: 6.

V gene TRBV20-1 combines with J gene TRBJ2-7; 9 bases are shared with TRBD2. Sequencing used peripheral blood. This clonotype was obtained from an adult man with Graves' ophthalmopathy. The CDR3, as DNA: TGCAGTGCTAATAAAGCGGGAGGTGCCTACGAGCAGTACTTC. Its protein product is CSANKAGGAYEQYF.